Listed below are T cell receptor beta chains from one sample, sequenced in a study of blood T cell repertoires in COVID-19. The method was immunoSEQ multiplex PCR; TCRdb's version includes in-frame clones alone and lacks a portion of them. Of under 250,000 clones in the sample, approximately 91% are singletons; the top ten hold around 4.8%. The sample taken for sequencing was peripheral blood. These receptors originate from a woman aged 40 to 50 with acute or convalescent COVID-19. CDR3s include the opening cysteine and the closing phenylalanine or tryptophan. Each record gives: clone size, J gene, D gene, V gene, CDR3 DNA, CDR3 protein. A D gene is named only where the DNA matches it firmly. Only some rows state a clone size, as once, few, many or a class for expanded clones.

>-|TRBJ2-1|TRBD2|TRBV5-6
TGTGCCAGCAGCTTGAATTTAGGGGAGGGTCCGAGCAATGAGCAGTTCTTC
CASSLNLGEGPSNEQFF
>few|TRBJ1-1|-|TRBV19
TGTGCCAGTAGCAGGACAGCCGAAGCTTTCTTT
CASSRTAEAFF
>-|TRBJ1-2|-|TRBV13
TGTGCCAGCAGCTTAGGTTTTGACTGGAACTATGGCTACACCTTC
CASSLGFDWNYGYTF
>-|TRBJ2-2|TRBD1|TRBV18
TGTGCCAGCTCACCCACAGGGGGCCACACCGGGGAGCTGTTTTTT
CASSPTGGHTGELFF
>once|TRBJ2-3|TRBD2|TRBV10-3
TGTGCCATCAGTGAGAGGGGTAGCGGGGCTATTACAGATACGCAGTATTTT
CAISERGSGAITDTQYF
>-|TRBJ1-1|TRBD1|TRBV10-1
TGCGCCAGCAGTAAGGGACAGGGGAACACTGAAGCTTTCTTT
CASSKGQGNTEAFF
>-|TRBJ1-4|TRBD1|TRBV7-9
TGTGCCAGCAGTTATATCGACAGGGACAATGAAAAACTGTTTTTT
CASSYIDRDNEKLFF
>-|TRBJ2-1|TRBD2|TRBV19
TGTGCCAGTAGTATTCTAGCGGGGGGGCCCGATGAGCAGTTCTTC
CASSILAGGPDEQFF
>many|TRBJ1-3|TRBD1|TRBV10-3
TGTGCCATCACCCCGGGACAGGGAAACACCATATATTTT
CAITPGQGNTIYF
>-|TRBJ1-2|TRBD1|TRBV15
TGTGCCACCAGCCCCCGGAGGGGGCTGGAAATGGGTGGCTACACCTTC
CATSPRRGLEMGGYTF
>-|TRBJ2-1|TRBD2|TRBV7-2
TGTGCCAGCAGCTTCGGGTCTAGCGGGGGAGGAGGGTTCTTC
CASSFGSSGGGGFF
>-|TRBJ2-3|-|TRBV7-2
TGTGCCAGCCGGGACTTCACAGATACGCAGTATTTT
CASRDFTDTQYF
>-|TRBJ2-5|-|TRBV13
TGTGCCAGCAGCTTAAGACCACAGGAGGAGACCCAGTACTTC
CASSLRPQEETQYF
>once|TRBJ1-5|-|TRBV5-5
TGTGCCAGCAGCCCGGGGGTTGGGAATCGCAATCAGCCCCAGCATTTT
CASSPGVGNRNQPQHF
>few|TRBJ1-2|-|TRBV9
TGTGCCAGCAGCTCGACAGACTTCTATGGCTACACCTTC
CASSSTDFYGYTF
>-|TRBJ1-1|-|TRBV21-1
TGTGCCAGCAGCAAAGGAAAGGGGGACACTGAAGCTTTCTTT
CASSKGKGDTEAFF
>-|TRBJ1-1|-|TRBV19
TGTGCCAGTAGTATCGGACAGCTAGAGAACACTGAAGCTTTCTTT
CASSIGQLENTEAFF
>-|TRBJ2-2|-|TRBV25-1
TGTGCCAGCAGTGAGGAGGGGGGGGCCTGGACCGGGGAGCTGTTTTTT
CASSEEGGAWTGELFF
>few|TRBJ1-6|TRBD1|TRBV6-5
TGTGCCAGCAGCCGGGGACAGGGGATGAATTCACCCCTCCACTTT
CASSRGQGMNSPLHF
>-|TRBJ1-6|-|TRBV7-6
TGTGCCAGCAGCCCCGACCCGGGGTCGGGAAATTCACCCCTCCACTTT
CASSPDPGSGNSPLHF
>-|TRBJ1-3|-|TRBV30
TGTGCCTGGAGTCTAGGGGCGTCTGGCTCTGGAAACACCATATATTTT
CAWSLGASGSGNTIYF
>-|TRBJ2-1|-|TRBV4-1
TGCGCCAGCAGCCCCTCGACTAGAGGGGGGGGTGAGCAGTTCTTC
CASSPSTRGGGEQFF
>-|TRBJ2-1|-|TRBV6-5
TGTGCCAGCAGCAACAGGGTTCGAGAGCAGTTCTTC
CASSNRVREQFF
>-|TRBJ2-2|TRBD1|TRBV13
TGTGCCAGCAGCCCCCGGACAGGGGGTGGTAGGGACACCGGGGAGCTGTTTTTT
CASSPRTGGGRDTGELFF
>-|TRBJ2-3|TRBD2|TRBV13
TGTGCCAGCACCGTCCGGCTAGCGGACGGCACAGATACGCAGTATTTT
CASTVRLADGTDTQYF
>-|TRBJ1-1|-|TRBV29-1
TGCAGCGTTGGTTTATCGGGGGGCACTGAAGCTTTCTTT
CSVGLSGGTEAFF
>-|TRBJ1-5|TRBD1|TRBV7-2
TGTGCCAGCAGCTTAACGAGGGGGCAAGCTCAGCCCCAGCATTTT
CASSLTRGQAQPQHF
>-|TRBJ1-1|TRBD1|TRBV6-5
TGTGCCAGCAGCCCCGGGACAGGGACTGAAGCTTTCTTT
CASSPGTGTEAFF
>-|TRBJ2-3|TRBD2|TRBV9
TGTGCCAGCAGCGCTGGGAGCGGGGGGAGCACAGATACGCAGTATTTT
CASSAGSGGSTDTQYF
>-|TRBJ2-2|-|TRBV6-5
TGTGCCAGCATTGGGCCCGGGGAGCTGTTTTTT
CASIGPGELFF
>-|TRBJ1-3|-|TRBV6-5
TGTGCCAGCAGTTACTCGGCAGGGCCTGGAAACACCATATATTTT
CASSYSAGPGNTIYF
>-|TRBJ1-1|TRBD1|TRBV9
TGTGCCAGCAGCGCCAGGACAGGGTTCGACACTGAAGCTTTCTTT
CASSARTGFDTEAFF
>-|TRBJ2-5|TRBD2|TRBV29-1
TGCAGCGTGGCCAGACTAGCGGGGGGTCAAGAGACCCAGTACTTC
CSVARLAGGQETQYF
>-|TRBJ2-6|-|TRBV2
TGTGCCAGCAGCGTCGGACAGTTCTCTGGGGCCAACGTCCTGACTTTC
CASSVGQFSGANVLTF
>few|TRBJ2-2|-|TRBV21-1
TGTGCCAGCAGCTGGCGGGACAGGGGGCATGTCACCGGGGAGCTGTTTTTT
CASSWRDRGHVTGELFF
>-|TRBJ1-2|TRBD1|TRBV28
TGTGCCAGCAGTTCGGGGACAGGGGGTCCCTATGGCTACACCTTC
CASSSGTGGPYGYTF
>-|TRBJ1-5|-|TRBV10-3
TGTGCCATCAGTGAAGGGAGTGGGAGCGGCAATCAGCCCCAGCATTTT
CAISEGSGSGNQPQHF